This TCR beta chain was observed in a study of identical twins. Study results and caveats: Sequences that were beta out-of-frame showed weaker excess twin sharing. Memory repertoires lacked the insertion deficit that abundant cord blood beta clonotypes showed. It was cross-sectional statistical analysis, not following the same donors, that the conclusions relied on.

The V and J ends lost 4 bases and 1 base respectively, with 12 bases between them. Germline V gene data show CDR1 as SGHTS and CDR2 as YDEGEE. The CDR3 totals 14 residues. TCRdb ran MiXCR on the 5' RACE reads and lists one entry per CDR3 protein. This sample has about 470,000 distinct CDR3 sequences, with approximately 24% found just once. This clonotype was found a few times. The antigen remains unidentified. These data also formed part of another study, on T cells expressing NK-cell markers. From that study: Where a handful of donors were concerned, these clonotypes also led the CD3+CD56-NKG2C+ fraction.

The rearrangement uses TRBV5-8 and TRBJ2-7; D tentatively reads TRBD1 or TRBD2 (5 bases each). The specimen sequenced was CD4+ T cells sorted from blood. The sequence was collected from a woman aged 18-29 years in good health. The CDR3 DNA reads TGTGCCAGCAGCGCCGGGACGGTTTCCTACGAGCAGTACTTC. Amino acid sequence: CASSAGTVSYEQYF.